Listed here are 23 T cell receptor beta chains from one sample, sequenced in a study of blood T cell repertoires in COVID-19. The repertoire was sequenced with immunoSEQ multiplex PCR; TCRdb's copy has only in-frame clones and lacks some. The table lists about 190,000 clones, 90% of them singletons. The sample comprised peripheral blood. The source of these receptors is a middle-aged man with acute or convalescent COVID-19.

The genes are TRBV3-1 (or the pseudogene TRBV3-2) and TRBJ1-4, with a possible D match to TRBD1 (6 bases). Germline CDR1 reads LGHDT; CDR2 reads YNNKEL (reference sequence). The CDR3 runs 16 residues. The V gene lost 4 bases and the J gene lost 3 bases, with 15 bases spanning the gap. The CDR3 here is CASSPGGGRANEKLFF. In DNA, the CDR3 is TGTGCCAGCAGCCCGGGCGGGGGGCGAGCTAATGAAAAACTGTTTTTT.

This chain connects TRBV7-2 to TRBJ1-5; tentative D call: TRBD1 (5 bases). CDR1 and CDR2 from the germline V gene are SGHTA and FQGNSA. V shed 4 bases and J shed 6 bases, with 13 bases lying between them. CDR3 size: 14 residues. For the CDR3, the DNA is TGTGCCAGCAGCTCCAGCCAGGGTAGTCAGCCCCAGCATTTT. Protein: CASSSSQGSQPQHF.

The chain links TRBV2 to TRBJ1-5; TRBD1 might be the D (5 bases). Germline lookup yields CDR1 SNHLY and CDR2 FYNNEI. The V end lost 8 bases, the J end lost 6 bases, and 11 bases lay between the germline ends. The CDR3 covers 12 residues. CDR3 in DNA: TGTGCCAGCGGGAGGGGTTTTCAGCCCCAGCATTTT. Translated: CASGRGFQPQHF.

Concerning this clone itself: Because it lacks the conserved phenylalanine or tryptophan at the end, this CDR3 is likely a read error. Because the CDR3's place on the DNA is in doubt, the DNA is left out and the CDR3 is given as listed by TCRdb. The chain is built from TRBV4-1 and TRBJ2-7; no DNA check was done on the table's D call, TRBD2. Both ends counted, the CDR3 spans 16 residues. The germline CDR1 and CDR2 sequences are MGHRA and YSYEKL. The CDR3 is CASSQVLPVGSGTSRS.

The V gene is TRBV18, the J gene TRBJ2-1, with D hard to call. Per the germline V gene, CDR1 is KGHSH and CDR2 is LQKENI. Trimming stripped 1 base from V and 8 bases from J, with 9 bases between. The CDR3 loop spans 13 amino acids. CDR3 sequence reads: CASSPLRDDEQFF. The CDR3 DNA sequence: TGTGCCAGCTCACCACTAAGAGATGATGAGCAGTTCTTC.

The rearrangement joins TRBV10-1 to TRBJ1-4, with TRBD1 as a possible D gene (6 bases). Trimming stripped 2 bases from V and 8 bases from J, with 18 bases between. The CDR3 consists of 16 residues. Germline assignment: CDR1 WNHNN and CDR2 SYGVQD (reference sequence). The CDR3 nucleotides are TGCGCCAGCAGTGAGCCACCCGGGACACCAATAGAAAAACTGTTTTTT. Residues: CASSEPPGTPIEKLFF.

V is TRBV7-9 and J is TRBJ2-7; possibly TRBD1 for D (6 bases). The germline V and J ends were trimmed by 4 bases and 4 bases, with 23 bases remaining between them. This CDR3 spans 17 amino acids. Germline V CDR1 and CDR2: SEHNR, FQNEAQ (reference sequence). The CDR3: CASSSTRTDTRLYEQYF. The CDR3 bases are TGTGCCAGCAGCTCCACCCGGACAGACACTAGGTTATACGAGCAGTACTTC.

The V and J genes are TRBV6-5 and TRBJ2-3, with 9 bases that match TRBD2. CDR1 and CDR2 from the germline V gene are MNHEY and SVGAGI. The J segment lost 1 base and the V segment lost 8 bases, leaving 4 bases of the junction unmatched. The CDR3 runs to 14 residues. The CDR3 is CASRLAGGTDTQYF. CDR3 in DNA: TGTGCCAGCCGTTTAGCGGGGGGCACAGATACGCAGTATTTT.

CDR3 amino acids: CASSQGTGGDTGELFF. The DNA of the CDR3 is TGCGCCAGCAGCCAGGGGACAGGGGGCGACACCGGGGAGCTGTTTTTT. V is TRBV4-1 and J is TRBJ2-2, with 12 positions matching TRBD1. The CDR3 extends over 16 amino acids. V was pared by 3 bases and J by 3 bases, with 2 bases of the junction left unmatched. The V gene's germline CDR1 is MGHRA and CDR2 YSYEKL.

The chain joins TRBV27 to TRBJ2-1, with 7 bases identical to TRBD2. The germline V gene has CDR1 MNHEY and CDR2 SMNVEV (reference sequence). V shed 7 bases and J 7 bases; nucleotides not matched to a gene: 19. This CDR3 comprises 17 residues. CDR3: CASKLLSGRGRDNEQFF. CDR3 coding DNA: TGTGCCAGCAAACTCCTATCGGGACGAGGGAGGGATAATGAGCAGTTCTTC.

The chain couples TRBV27 to TRBJ1-5, with D unclear. Trimming left V 5 bases short and J 9 bases short, with 11 bases between. The length of the CDR3 is 12 residues. Germline V lookup: CDR1 MNHEY, CDR2 SMNVEV (reference sequence). This chain's CDR3 is CASSPTGWPQHF. The CDR3 DNA reads TGTGCCAGCAGTCCCACGGGTTGGCCCCAGCATTTT.

The CDR3 sequence: CAISDDFGRGGSRETQYF. In DNA form, the CDR3 reads TGTGCCATCAGTGACGATTTTGGCAGGGGAGGGAGTAGGGAGACCCAGTACTTC. The J gene is TRBJ2-5, the V gene TRBV10-3, with D tentatively TRBD2 (7 bases). The CDR3 is 18 amino acids. The germline gives CDR1 ENHRY, CDR2 SYGVKD. The germline V and J ends were trimmed by 3 bases and 5 bases, with 25 bases remaining between them.

This rearrangement joins TRBV9 to TRBJ2-2; perhaps TRBD1 as D (5 bases). In germline, CDR1 is SGDLS, CDR2 YYNGEE. V was shortened by 4 bases and J by 5 bases, with 12 bases between the two germline ends. This CDR3 is built from 14 residues. CDR3 nucleotide sequence: TGTGCCAGCAGCCCCCCTCACAGGACCGGGGAGCTGTTTTTT. The encoded protein is CASSPPHRTGELFF.

With respect to this clone: The same CDR3 also results from other DNA sequences found in this sample. The chain couples TRBV19 to TRBJ1-5; 8 positions match TRBD1. This CDR3 spans 13 amino acids. J lost 7 bases, V lost 6 bases, and 5 bases had no gene match. The germline CDR1 and CDR2 sequences are LNHDA and SQIVND (reference sequence). For the CDR3, the DNA is TGTGCCAGTAGAGACAGGGGAAGCCAGCCCCAGCATTTT. This sequence encodes CASRDRGSQPQHF.

This chain links TRBV27 with TRBJ1-2; the match to TRBD1 covers 8 bases. CDR3 length: 12 residues. CDR1 is MNHEY and CDR2 is SMNVEV in the germline V gene (reference sequence). With V trimmed by 5 bases and J by 5 bases, 1 base remained unmatched. The CDR3 nucleotides read TGTGCCAGCAGTGGGACAGGTTATGGCTACACCTTC. Its translation is CASSGTGYGYTF.

The rearrangement links TRBV19 to TRBJ2-5, with TRBD1 as a possible D gene (5 bases). CDR3 length equals 15 residues. V lost 1 base and J lost 5, with 14 bases in between. CDR1 and CDR2 (germline): LNHDA, SQIVND (reference sequence). As DNA, the CDR3 is TGTGCCAGTAGTATAGGTGACAGTGATTTCGAGACCCAGTACTTC. Translating gives CASSIGDSDFETQYF.

The chain is built from TRBV5-3 and TRBJ1-4; 9 bases align to TRBD1. TRBV5-3 qualifies as an ORF whose function is uncertain. This CDR3 is 17 amino acids long. The V segment lost 6 bases and the J segment 6 bases; nucleotides outside the gene matches: 15. The CDR3 DNA follows: TGTGCCAGAACCGTTCGTGGACAGGGGAAGACAGATGAAAAACTGTTTTTT. Translating it yields CARTVRGQGKTDEKLFF.

This clone was seen only once. The rearrangement uses TRBV2 and TRBJ1-4, with 7 bases matching TRBD1. This CDR3 contains 14 residues. J lost 0 bases, V lost 7 bases, and 2 bases had no gene match. Germline V gives CDR1 SNHLY, CDR2 FYNNEI. The CDR3 here is CASTGQATNEKLFF. CDR3 sequence (DNA): TGTGCCAGCACTGGACAGGCAACTAATGAAAAACTGTTTTTT. Complete variable domain (other parts from reference TRBV2 and TRBJ1-4): EPEVTQTPSHQVTQMGQEVILRCVPISNHLYFYWYRQILGQKVEFLVSFYNNEISEKSEIFDDQFSVERPDGSNFTLKIRSTKLEDSAMYFCASTGQATNEKLFFGSGTQLSVL.

The chain recombines TRBV27 with TRBJ2-3, with D perhaps matching TRBD2 (6 bases). Germline CDR1 is MNHEY and CDR2 is SMNVEV (reference sequence). Trimming pared 2 bases from V and 9 bases from J, leaving 6 bases between. The CDR3 consists of 11 residues. The CDR3 bases are TGTGCCAGCAGTTTAGGGAGGACGCAGTATTTT. Amino acid sequence: CASSLGRTQYF.

This clone appeared once. V is TRBV21-1 and J is TRBJ2-7; the tabulated D call, TRBD1, remains unverified against the DNA. TRBV21-1 is labeled a pseudogene. The CDR3 is made up of 10 amino acids. CDR3 coding DNA: TGTGCCAGCCCCCAGGGCGAGCAGTACGTC. Its protein product is CASPQGEQYV.

This clone was detected only once. The chain carries TRBV6-4 and TRBJ1-5; no clear D gene. Germline V gene sequence: CDR1 MRHNA, CDR2 SNTAGT. V was cut by 7 bases and J by 0 bases, with 13 bases left in between. This CDR3 contains 15 residues. CDR3 amino acids: CASKTYRYSNQPQHF. DNA of the CDR3: TGTGCCAGCAAAACATACCGATATAGCAATCAGCCCCAGCATTTT.

This clone was seen only once. The CDR3: CATSVDRVSYEQYF. The CDR3 DNA sequence: TGTGCCACCAGCGTTGACAGGGTTTCCTACGAGCAGTACTTC. This sequence joins TRBV15 and TRBJ2-7; the match to TRBD1 covers 7 bases. This CDR3 region has 14 residues. Germline CDR1 and CDR2: LNHNV and YYDKDF (reference sequence). Losses at the gene ends were 5 bases for V and 1 base for J; bases not matched to a gene: 5.

The chain employs TRBV3-1 (or the pseudogene TRBV3-2) and TRBJ1-1, with D tentatively TRBD1 (5 bases). The V end lost 4 bases, the J end lost 3 bases, and 6 bases lay between the germline ends. CDR3 length: 12 amino acids. Germline V gene sequence: CDR1 LGHDT, CDR2 YNNKEL (reference sequence). CDR3 in amino acids: CASSRGDTEAFF. The CDR3 nucleotides are TGTGCCAGCAGCCGGGGGGACACTGAAGCTTTCTTT.